This T cell receptor beta chain emerged from a study of blood T cell repertoires in COVID-19. Assay: immunoSEQ multiplex PCR; the TCRdb copy retains only in-frame clones and omits some. This table holds roughly 670,000 clones, approximately 90% found once. This CDR3 is built from 16 residues. CDR1 and CDR2 from the germline V gene are SNHLY and FYNNEI. The V gene end was trimmed by 2 bases and the J gene end by 5 bases; junction bases not matched to a gene: 9. Material: peripheral blood. This chain joins TRBV2 and TRBJ2-5, with TRBD2 matching 9 bases. This TCR came from a woman aged 18-29 years with acute or convalescent COVID-19. CDR3 region: CASSERWRGGRETQYF. The CDR3 DNA reads as TGTGCCAGCAGTGAACGGTGGCGGGGGGGCCGGGAGACCCAGTACTTC.